The rows below give T cell receptor beta chains drawn from one sample of a study of Ad26.COV2.S vaccination and SARS-CoV-2 variants. Produced via immunoSEQ multiplex PCR; TCRdb's table is partial and in-frame only. This sample has hundreds of thousands of clones, with 83% found just once. Sequenced here: peripheral blood, sampled in a trial of Ad26.COV2.S vaccine versus placebo. These receptors were collected from a person between 18 and 59 years old who received the Ad26.COV2.S COVID-19 vaccine or a placebo. The CDR3 runs from the conserved cysteine through the conserved F or W. A D gene is named only where the DNA matches it firmly. Rows may omit the clone size; those that give it use once, few, many or a size class.

length | D | size | J | V | CDR3 | DNA
16 | TRBD1 | NA | TRBJ1-5 | TRBV27 | CASSINWGQGGQPQHF | TGTGCCAGCAGTATTAACTGGGGACAGGGGGGTCAGCCCCAGCATTTT
14 | TRBD2 | NA | TRBJ2-7 | TRBV18 | CASSPIAGAYEQYF | TGTGCCAGCTCCCCCATAGCGGGGGCCTACGAGCAGTACTTC
12 | TRBD2 | NA | TRBJ2-5 | TRBV18 | CASSREEETQYF | TGTGCCAGCTCTCGGGAGGAAGAGACCCAGTACTTC
15 | NA | NA | TRBJ2-5 | TRBV9 | CASSVRGGSQETQYF | TGTGCCAGCAGCGTAAGAGGCGGCAGCCAAGAGACCCAGTACTTC
14 | TRBD1 | NA | TRBJ1-6 | TRBV19 | CATQGSSYNSPLHF | TGTGCCACACAGGGGAGCTCCTATAATTCACCCCTCCACTTT
11 | TRBD2 | NA | TRBJ2-1 | TRBV12-3/TRBV12-4 | CASSRGSGAFF | TGTGCCAGCAGTCGAGGGAGCGGGGCGTTCTTC
17 | TRBD1 | once | TRBJ1-5 | TRBV19 | CASSIGQGLIGNQPQHF | TGTGCCAGTAGTATCGGACAGGGGTTAATTGGCAATCAGCCCCAGCATTTT
15 | NA | NA | TRBJ2-3 | TRBV24-1 | CATSLQGISTDTQYF | TGTGCCACCAGTTTACAGGGAATCAGCACAGATACGCAGTATTTT
13 | NA | NA | TRBJ2-7 | TRBV5-4 | CASSPVGGEEQYF | TGTGCCAGCAGCCCAGTAGGAGGAGAAGAGCAGTACTTC
14 | NA | NA | TRBJ1-5 | TRBV27 | CASSLSGGYQPQHF | TGTGCCAGCAGTTTATCAGGAGGGTACCAGCCCCAGCATTTT
13 | NA | few | TRBJ1-2 | TRBV5-1 | CASSWDDSYGYTF | TGCGCCAGCAGCTGGGACGATTCGTATGGCTACACCTTC
13 | TRBD1 | NA | TRBJ1-2 | TRBV7-3 | CASSLDRGYGYTF | TGTGCCAGCAGCCTCGACAGGGGCTATGGCTACACCTTC
17 | TRBD1 | NA | TRBJ2-5 | TRBV3-1/TRBV3-2 | CASSQAGRDRGGPTQYF | TGTGCCAGCAGCCAAGCCGGCCGGGACAGGGGGGGCCCGACCCAGTACTTC
12 | NA | NA | TRBJ2-5 | TRBV29-1 | CSVLGTQETQYF | TGCAGCGTACTAGGGACCCAAGAGACCCAGTACTTC
14 | NA | NA | TRBJ1-6 | TRBV4-1 | CASSQVLVVSGLFF | TGCGCCAGCAGCCAAGTCCTGGTTGTCTCCGGGCTTTTTTTT
15 | TRBD1 | few | TRBJ1-2 | TRBV6-1 | CASSEATGSNYGYTF | TGTGCCAGCAGTGAAGCGACAGGGAGTAACTATGGCTACACCTTC
13 | NA | NA | TRBJ2-5 | TRBV7-6 | CASTIGQQETQYF | TGTGCCAGTACGATCGGACAGCAAGAGACCCAGTACTTC
15 | TRBD1 | NA | TRBJ1-2 | TRBV10-2 | CASSEWKERTGGHTF | TGCGCCAGCAGTGAGTGGAAAGAGAGGACAGGAGGTCACACCTTC
14 | NA | NA | TRBJ2-4 | TRBV5-1 | CASSLGHPGNIQYF | TGCGCCAGCAGCTTGGGACACCCCGGAAACATTCAGTACTTC
14 | TRBD2 | once | TRBJ2-7 | TRBV5-1 | CASSPGLGVHEQYF | TGCGCCAGCAGCCCGGGACTAGGAGTCCACGAGCAGTACTTC
12 | NA | NA | TRBJ2-5 | TRBV9 | CASSESQETQYF | TGTGCCAGCAGCGAGAGCCAAGAGACCCAGTACTTC
13 | NA | NA | TRBJ2-7 | TRBV9 | CASSPGLSYEQYF | TGTGCCAGCAGCCCTGGACTATCTTACGAGCAGTACTTC
16 | NA | NA | TRBJ1-5 | TRBV4-1 | CASSQITGREYQPQHF | TGCGCCAGCAGCCAAATCACAGGGAGGGAGTATCAGCCCCAGCATTTT
13 | NA | NA | TRBJ2-5 | TRBV6-5 | CASSPGYQETQYF | TGTGCCAGCAGTCCCGGGTACCAAGAGACCCAGTACTTC
14 | NA | NA | TRBJ2-1 | TRBV7-3 | CASGSPAPLNEQFF | TGTGCCAGCGGGTCCCCGGCACCCCTTAATGAGCAGTTCTTC
12 | NA | NA | TRBJ1-1 | TRBV12-3/TRBV12-4 | CASSLSGAEAFF | TGTGCCAGCAGTTTGAGTGGGGCCGAAGCTTTCTTT
15 | NA | few | TRBJ1-3 | TRBV7-6 | CASGGGLFSGNTIYF | TGTGCCAGCGGTGGCGGGCTTTTCTCTGGAAACACCATATATTTT
17 | NA | NA | TRBJ2-1 | TRBV11-2 | CASSLVRDPTILGEQFF | TGTGCCAGCAGCTTAGTACGGGACCCCACGATCCTCGGTGAGCAGTTCTTC
15 | TRBD1 | NA | TRBJ1-4 | TRBV7-9 | CASSQGTGGKEKLFF | TGTGCCAGCAGCCAAGGGACAGGGGGCAAGGAAAAACTGTTTTTT
16 | TRBD2 | NA | TRBJ2-3 | TRBV27 | CASSPLLATGTDTQYF | TGTGCCAGCAGTCCGCTACTAGCGACTGGCACAGATACGCAGTATTTT
14 | NA | NA | TRBJ2-7 | TRBV19 | CASSTSSSSYEQYF | TGTGCCAGTAGTACTTCTAGCAGCTCCTACGAGCAGTACTTC
15 | TRBD1 | NA | TRBJ1-2 | TRBV29-1 | CSVEARDSEDYGYTF | TGCAGCGTTGAAGCTAGGGACAGTGAAGACTATGGCTACACCTTC
15 | TRBD1 | NA | TRBJ1-2 | TRBV28 | CASSLIGGPNYGYTF | TGTGCCAGCAGTTTAATAGGGGGCCCCAACTATGGCTACACCTTC
14 | NA | NA | TRBJ2-1 | TRBV13 | CASSSMGRGAEQFF | TGTGCCAGCAGCTCAATGGGCAGGGGCGCTGAGCAGTTCTTC
13 | NA | NA | TRBJ1-5 | TRBV28 | CASRTDSNQPQHF | TGTGCCAGCAGGACAGATAGCAATCAGCCCCAGCATTTT
13 | NA | NA | TRBJ1-2 | TRBV27 | CASSPGGDYGYTF | TGTGCCAGCAGTCCCGGAGGTGACTATGGCTACACCTTC
15 | NA | NA | TRBJ2-5 | TRBV24-1 | CATSDYCGYQETQYF | TGTGCCACCAGTGACTATTGCGGGTACCAAGAGACCCAGTACTTC
17 | TRBD2 | NA | TRBJ2-5 | TRBV7-2 | CASSFTSGRAVGETQYF | TGTGCCAGCAGCTTCACTAGCGGGAGGGCGGTCGGGGAGACCCAGTACTTC
15 | TRBD1 | NA | TRBJ2-1 | TRBV7-3 | CASSSTGGSYNEQFF | TGTGCCAGCAGCTCGACAGGGGGGTCCTACAATGAGCAGTTCTTC
17 | TRBD1 | NA | TRBJ1-5 | TRBV4-1 | CASSLRTGATISQPQHF | TGCGCCAGCAGCCTCCGGACAGGCGCGACCATTAGCCAACCCCAGCATTTT
12 | NA | NA | TRBJ1-1 | TRBV5-1 | CASRLVNTEAFF | TGCGCCAGCAGGCTCGTAAACACTGAAGCTTTCTTT
16 | TRBD2 | NA | TRBJ2-3 | TRBV9 | CASSVVAGGSTDTQYF | TGTGCCAGCAGCGTGGTAGCGGGAGGGTCCACAGATACGCAGTATTTT
15 | NA | NA | TRBJ2-5 | TRBV11-2 | CASKLPSWYQETQYF | TGTGCCAGCAAGCTTCCGTCCTGGTACCAAGAGACCCAGTACTTC
16 | TRBD1 | once | TRBJ1-6 | TRBV18 | CASSPDGQGRNSPLHF | TGTGCCAGCTCACCTGACGGACAGGGAAGGAATTCACCCCTCCACTTT
17 | NA | NA | TRBJ1-1 | TRBV5-5 | CASSSDLRGQPVQGAFF | TGTGCCAGCAGCTCCGACCTGCGGGGCCAACCCGTCCAGGGGGCTTTCTTT
15 | TRBD1 | NA | TRBJ2-7 | TRBV5-1 | CASSLQDRGFYEQYF | TGCGCCAGCAGCTTACAGGACAGGGGATTCTACGAGCAGTACTTC
15 | NA | NA | TRBJ2-3 | TRBV6-2/TRBV6-3 | CASSYGTGQKDTQYF | TGTGCCAGCAGTTACGGGACCGGGCAAAAAGATACGCAGTATTTT
12 | TRBD1 | NA | TRBJ1-3 | TRBV28 | CASRQGGSAIYF | TGTGCCAGCAGACAGGGGGGATCGGCCATATATTTT
17 | TRBD1 | NA | TRBJ2-5 | TRBV27 | CASSSGTGPPVRETQYF | TGTGCCAGCAGTTCCGGGACAGGGCCTCCCGTTCGGGAGACCCAGTACTTC
13 | NA | NA | TRBJ1-1 | TRBV18 | CASSLGPNTEAFF | TGTGCCAGCTCACTAGGACCGAACACTGAAGCTTTCTTT
13 | NA | NA | TRBJ2-1 | TRBV7-9 | CASSLGGGFEQFF | TGTGCCAGCAGCTTAGGAGGGGGGTTTGAGCAGTTCTTC
14 | NA | NA | TRBJ1-1 | TRBV5-1 | CASSNSPGTEEAFF | TGCGCCAGCAGCAACTCACCCGGGACGGAAGAAGCTTTCTTT
14 | NA | NA | TRBJ2-7 | TRBV7-9 | CASSSTGRTGEQYF | TGTGCCAGCAGCTCGACGGGCCGGACGGGAGAGCAGTACTTC
15 | TRBD2 | NA | TRBJ2-1 | TRBV5-1 | CASSSSGWLTGEQFF | TGCGCCAGCAGCTCTAGCGGGTGGCTCACAGGGGAGCAGTTCTTC
14 | NA | NA | TRBJ2-7 | TRBV29-1 | CSVTRLVTGSEQYF | TGCAGCGTCACCCGATTGGTGACCGGGTCCGAGCAGTACTTC
15 | TRBD1 | NA | TRBJ1-1 | TRBV19 | CATFDDRGLDTEAFF | TGTGCCACCTTTGACGACAGGGGTCTAGACACTGAAGCTTTCTTT
14 | NA | NA | TRBJ2-7 | TRBV4-1 | CASSQPGHTYEQYF | TGCGCCAGCAGCCAACCGGGACACACCTACGAGCAGTACTTC
15 | NA | NA | TRBJ1-2 | TRBV2 | CASSEEGRVTYGYTF | TGTGCCAGCAGTGAAGAAGGGAGAGTTACCTATGGCTACACCTTC